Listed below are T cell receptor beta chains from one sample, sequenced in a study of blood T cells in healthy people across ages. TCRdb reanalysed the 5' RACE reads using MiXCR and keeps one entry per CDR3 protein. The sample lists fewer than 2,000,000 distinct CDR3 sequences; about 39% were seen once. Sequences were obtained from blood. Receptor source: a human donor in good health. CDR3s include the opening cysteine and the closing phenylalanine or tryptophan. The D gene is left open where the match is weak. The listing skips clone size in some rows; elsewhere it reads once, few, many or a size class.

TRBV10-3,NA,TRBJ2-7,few,CAISEDGDSPYEQYF,TGTGCCATCAGTGAGGACGGTGACAGTCCCTACGAGCAGTACTTC
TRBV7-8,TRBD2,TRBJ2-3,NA,CASSSGQMRGGPDADTQYF,TGTGCCAGCAGCTCGGGCCAGATGCGGGGGGGCCCTGACGCAGATACGCAGTATTTT
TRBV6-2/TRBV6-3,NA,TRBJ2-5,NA,CASGKGVETQYF,TGTGCCAGCGGGAAGGGGGTCGAGACCCAGTACTTC
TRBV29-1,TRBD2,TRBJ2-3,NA,CSVVIASGGNTQYF,TGCAGCGTTGTAATCGCTAGCGGGGGTAATACGCAGTATTTT
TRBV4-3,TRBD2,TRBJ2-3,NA,CASSPVAGVSHTQYF,TGCGCCAGCAGCCCCGTAGCGGGAGTATCGCATACGCAGTATTTT
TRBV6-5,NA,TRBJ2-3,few,CASSQDPRTDTQYF,TGTGCCAGCAGCCAGGACCCGCGCACAGATACGCAGTATTTT
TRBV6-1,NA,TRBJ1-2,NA,CASSESGDGGYTF,TGTGCCAGCAGTGAAAGTGGGGACGGTGGCTACACCTTC
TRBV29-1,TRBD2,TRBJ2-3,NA,CSVGPAGATDTQYF,TGCAGCGTTGGTCCAGCGGGGGCCACAGATACGCAGTATTTT
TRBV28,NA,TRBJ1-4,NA,CASRSRGFYEKLFF,TGTGCCAGCAGGTCCAGGGGATTCTATGAAAAACTGTTTTTT
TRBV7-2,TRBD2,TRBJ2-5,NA,CASSPRTPGLAGYETQYF,TGTGCCAGCAGCCCCCGGACGCCGGGACTAGCGGGATACGAGACCCAGTACTTC
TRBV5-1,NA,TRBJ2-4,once,CASGPTGRREQYF,TGCGCCAGCGGCCCGACAGGGAGGAGGGAGCAGTACTTC